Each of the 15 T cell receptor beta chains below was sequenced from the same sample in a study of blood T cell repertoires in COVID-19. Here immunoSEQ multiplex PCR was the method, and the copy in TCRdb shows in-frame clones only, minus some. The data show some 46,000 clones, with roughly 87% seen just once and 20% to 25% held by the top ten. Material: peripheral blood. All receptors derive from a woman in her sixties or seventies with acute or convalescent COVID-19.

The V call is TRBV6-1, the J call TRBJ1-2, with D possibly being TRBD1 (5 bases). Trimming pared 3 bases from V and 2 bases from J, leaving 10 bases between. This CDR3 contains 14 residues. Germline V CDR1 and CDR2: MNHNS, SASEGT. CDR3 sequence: CASSDGRANYGYTF. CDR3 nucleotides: TGTGCCAGCAGTGACGGCAGGGCAAACTATGGCTACACCTTC.

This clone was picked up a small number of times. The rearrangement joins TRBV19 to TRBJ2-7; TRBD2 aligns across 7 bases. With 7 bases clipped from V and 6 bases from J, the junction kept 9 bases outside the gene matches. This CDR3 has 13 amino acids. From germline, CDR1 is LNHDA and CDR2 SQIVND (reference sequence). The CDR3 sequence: CASNHGGRGEQYF. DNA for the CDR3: TGTGCCAGTAACCACGGGGGGAGGGGCGAGCAGTACTTC.

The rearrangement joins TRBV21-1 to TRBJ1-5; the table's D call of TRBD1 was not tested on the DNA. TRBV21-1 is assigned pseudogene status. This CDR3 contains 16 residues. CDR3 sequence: CASSPGQQGLWQPQHF. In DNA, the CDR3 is TGTGCCAGCAGTCCCGGCCAACAGGGGTTATGGCAGCCCCAGCATTTT.

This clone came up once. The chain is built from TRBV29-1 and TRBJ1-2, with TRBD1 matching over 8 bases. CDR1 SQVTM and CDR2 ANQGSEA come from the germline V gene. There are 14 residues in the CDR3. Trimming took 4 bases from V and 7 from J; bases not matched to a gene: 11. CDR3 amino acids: CSVVPPAGGFGYTF. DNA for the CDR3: TGCAGCGTTGTACCCCCCGCAGGGGGCTTTGGCTACACCTTC.

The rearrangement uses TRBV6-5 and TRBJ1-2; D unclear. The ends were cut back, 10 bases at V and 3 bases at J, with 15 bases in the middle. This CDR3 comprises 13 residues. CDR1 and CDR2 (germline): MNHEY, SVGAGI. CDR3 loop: CATKTRGDYGYTF. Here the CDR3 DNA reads TGTGCCACTAAGACCCGAGGCGACTATGGCTACACCTTC.

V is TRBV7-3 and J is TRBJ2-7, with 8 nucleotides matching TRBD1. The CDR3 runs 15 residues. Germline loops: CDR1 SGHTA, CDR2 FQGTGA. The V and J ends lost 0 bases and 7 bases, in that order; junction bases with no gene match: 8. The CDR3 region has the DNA TGTGCCAGCAGCTTAACGCCAGGGGGCGCTTTTGAGCAGTACTTC. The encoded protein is CASSLTPGGAFEQYF. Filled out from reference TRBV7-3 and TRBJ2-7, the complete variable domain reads GAGVSQTPSNKVTEKGKYVELRCDPISGHTALYWYRQSLGQGPEFLIYFQGTGAADDSGLPNDRFFAVRPEGSVSTLKIQRTERGDSAVYLCASSLTPGGAFEQYFGPGTRLTVT.

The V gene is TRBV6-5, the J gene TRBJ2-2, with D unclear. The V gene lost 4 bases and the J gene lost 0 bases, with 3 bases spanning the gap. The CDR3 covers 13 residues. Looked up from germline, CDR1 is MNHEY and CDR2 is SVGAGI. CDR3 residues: CASSSTNTGELFF. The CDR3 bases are TGTGCCAGCAGTTCCACGAACACCGGGGAGCTGTTTTTT.

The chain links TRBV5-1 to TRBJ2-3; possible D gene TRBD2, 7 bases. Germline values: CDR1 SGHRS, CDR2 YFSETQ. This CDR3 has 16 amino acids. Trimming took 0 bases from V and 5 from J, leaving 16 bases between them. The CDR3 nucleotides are TGCGCCAGCAGCTTGGTTCGGTCGGGGGGCCTAGATACGCAGTATTTT. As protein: CASSLVRSGGLDTQYF.

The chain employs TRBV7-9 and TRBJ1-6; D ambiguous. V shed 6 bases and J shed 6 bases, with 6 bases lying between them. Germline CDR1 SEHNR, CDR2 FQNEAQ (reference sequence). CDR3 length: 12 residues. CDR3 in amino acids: CASREGNSPLHF. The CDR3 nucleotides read TGTGCCAGCAGGGAGGGTAATTCACCCCTCCACTTT.

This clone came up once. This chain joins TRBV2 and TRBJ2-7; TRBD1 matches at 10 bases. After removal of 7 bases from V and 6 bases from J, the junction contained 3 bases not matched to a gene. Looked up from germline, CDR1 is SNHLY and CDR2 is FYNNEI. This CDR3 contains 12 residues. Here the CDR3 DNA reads TGTGCCAGCACGGGACAGGGGACCGAGCAGTACTTC. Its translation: CASTGQGTEQYF.

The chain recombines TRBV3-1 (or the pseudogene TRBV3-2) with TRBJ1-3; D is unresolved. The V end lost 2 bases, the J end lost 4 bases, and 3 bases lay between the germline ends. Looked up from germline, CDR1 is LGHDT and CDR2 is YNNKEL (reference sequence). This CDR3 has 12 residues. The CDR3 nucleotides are TGTGCCAGCAGCCAACTAGGAAACACCATATATTTT. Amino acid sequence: CASSQLGNTIYF.

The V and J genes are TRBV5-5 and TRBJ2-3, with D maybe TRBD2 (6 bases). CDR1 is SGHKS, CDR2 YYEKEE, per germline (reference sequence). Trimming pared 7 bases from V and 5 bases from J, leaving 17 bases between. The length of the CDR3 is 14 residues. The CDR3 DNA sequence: TGTGCCAGCTCCTGGGGGGAGCTTGGAGATACGCAGTATTTT. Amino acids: CASSWGELGDTQYF.

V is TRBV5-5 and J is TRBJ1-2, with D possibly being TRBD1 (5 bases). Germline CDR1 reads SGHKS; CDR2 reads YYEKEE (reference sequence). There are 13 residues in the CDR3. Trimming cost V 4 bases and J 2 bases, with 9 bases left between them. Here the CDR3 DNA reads TGTGCCAGCAGCCCAGACAGAAACTATGGCTACACCTTC. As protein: CASSPDRNYGYTF.

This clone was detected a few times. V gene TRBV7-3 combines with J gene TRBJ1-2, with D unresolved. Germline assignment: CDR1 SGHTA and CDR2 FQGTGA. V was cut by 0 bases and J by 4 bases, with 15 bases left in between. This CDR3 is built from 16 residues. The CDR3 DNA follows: TGTGCCAGCAGCTTAACGGGAGGGAAGGCGAGCTATGGCTACACCTTC. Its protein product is CASSLTGGKASYGYTF.

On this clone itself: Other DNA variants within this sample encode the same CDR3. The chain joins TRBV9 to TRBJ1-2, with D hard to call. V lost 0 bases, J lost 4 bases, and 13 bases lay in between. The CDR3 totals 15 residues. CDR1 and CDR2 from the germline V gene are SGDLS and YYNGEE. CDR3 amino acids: CASSVAPQEAYGYTF. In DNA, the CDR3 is TGTGCCAGCAGCGTAGCTCCCCAGGAGGCCTATGGCTACACCTTC.